This TCR beta chain was sequenced in a study of blood T cells in healthy people across ages (dated by TCRdb to the mid-2010s). At the level of the whole study: In model experiments, roughly one uniquely barcoded TCR beta cDNA molecule per two T cells was captured by template switching. Using deep sequencing normalized with unique cDNA molecular identifiers, the study measured how TCR beta repertoire diversity changes with age. Donors were grouped into four age groups: young (average 16 years), middle-aged (under 40), aged (around 60) and long-lived (approximately 78). Donors of different ages were randomly distributed across sequencing lanes to avoid experimental bias. Using the same blood draw, the study looked at two additional independent replicas of 1 million unique cDNA reads for two donors, one aged 18 to 30 and the other aged 80 or older.

To prepare the library, 5' RACE was applied. Sequencing was carried out with an Illumina HiSeq 2500. A second about 7 to 12 cycle PCR used a sample-barcoded 5' primer and a J-beta primer mix. A unique molecular identifier was introduced onto each TCR beta cDNA molecule by a template-switch 5' adaptor carrying 12 random nucleotides. Each sample yielded at least 3 million CDR3-containing paired-end reads. The Mint cDNA synthesis kit, primed by a TRBC-specific oligonucleotide, was used to synthesize first-strand cDNA from all RNA. All cDNA was treated with uracil-DNA glycosylase and then went through a first 18-cycle PCR with the universal primers M1SS and BC2_uni_R. As for how the authors treated the data: Each sample was normalized by randomly selecting 1 million high-quality reads, each carrying a distinct molecular identifier. Reads with shared molecular identifiers were discarded instead of being binned into consensus sequences. MiTCR, run with a Q25 quality threshold and the strictest error-elimination algorithm, handled CDR3 identification, clonotype clustering and error correction. A nonparametric unseen species model using Euler transformation provided a lower-bound estimate of total TCR beta diversity. Through fastp at Q25 and MiXCR, TCRdb rebuilt clones from the public reads, retaining in-frame beta chains. Rows with a matching CDR3 protein are joined into one entry that keeps the most common DNA and genes. The V and J calls come from TCRdb's annotation, not from the publication. Across this sample there are 800,000 or so distinct CDR3 sequences, with about half seen only once. The ten largest clones add up to 15% to 20% of the sample.

This clonotype has only a few counts. Its antigen remains unidentified. No quality values exist for individual bases; no much larger clone is one base distant. The CDR3 runs 14 residues from the cysteine to the phenylalanine. Only the CDR3 DNA is retained, 42 bases long and in frame from the first base. For CDR1 and CDR2, the germline V gene (reference sequence) lists DFQATT and SNEGSKA. At the junction V is shortened by 5 bases and J by 0 bases; bases outside the gene matches: 6. What the work shows at the level of the full study, not this receptor alone: Bulk unsorted PBMC profiling prevented conclusive comparison of naive and antigen-experienced compartments. Estimates of total diversity from one million sequenced T cells were regarded as lower bounds and underestimates. The CMV infection status of donors was not known, potentially confounding age-related changes in expanded clonotypes. There was a strong correlation between observed TCR beta diversity and the percentage of naive T cells measured by flow cytometry. As age increased, observed TCR beta diversity per million T cells dropped in a roughly linear way, and a significant reduction was already evident by age about 36. The long-lived group showed more naive CD4+ T cells, fewer expanded clones and increased TCR diversity than the aged group, suggesting age selection.

Donors were under 40 systemically healthy Caucasian individuals from Russia aged roughly 6 to 90 years. Around 9.8 milliliters of peripheral blood were collected from each donor into EDTA-treated Vacutainer tubes. Ficoll-Paque density-gradient centrifugation was used to isolate PBMCs, with at least 6.5 million obtained per sample. Trizol reagent was used to extract total RNA from PBMCs, with at least 5.5 micrograms per sample. The percentages of naive CD45RAhigh/CD27high T cells were determined by flow cytometry on a PBMC aliquot from every donor. The sequencing sample was made of blood. Recombination linked TRBV20-1 to TRBJ1-1; TRBD1 agrees with 7 junctional bases. The receptor was isolated from an elderly man in good health. The CDR3 corresponds to CSAESGTVNTEAFF. The DNA sequence is as follows: TGCAGTGCTGAATCCGGGACAGTGAACACTGAAGCTTTCTTT.